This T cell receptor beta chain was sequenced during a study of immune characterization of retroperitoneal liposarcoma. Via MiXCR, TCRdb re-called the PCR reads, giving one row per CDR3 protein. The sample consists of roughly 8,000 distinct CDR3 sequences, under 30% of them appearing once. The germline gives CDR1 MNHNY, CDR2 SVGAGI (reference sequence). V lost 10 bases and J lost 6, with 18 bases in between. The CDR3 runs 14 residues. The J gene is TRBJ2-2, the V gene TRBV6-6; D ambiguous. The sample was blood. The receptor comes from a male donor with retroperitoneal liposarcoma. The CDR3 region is CATGLVRSSGELFF. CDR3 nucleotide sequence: TGTGCCACCGGGCTAGTGCGCAGCTCCGGGGAGCTGTTTTTT.